The entry that follows covers one T cell receptor beta chain sequence. The data were taken from a study of T cells after yellow fever vaccination. MiXCR, run by TCRdb on the 5' RACE reads, gives a single entry per CDR3 protein. The repertoire holds approximately 250,000 distinct CDR3 sequences, with around 4.9% as singletons. The germline CDR1 and CDR2 sequences are SQVTM and ANQGSEA. CDR3 length equals 14 residues. V lost 4 bases to trimming and J lost 6 bases, with 17 bases between them. The TCR was taken from a man between 18 and 35 years old who received the YFV17D yellow fever vaccine. The chain carries TRBV29-1 and TRBJ2-3; D may match TRBD1 or TRBD2 (5 bases each). This specimen was CD4+ T cells sorted from PBMCs, taken on the day of the yellow fever booster vaccination. The DNA for the CDR3 is TGCAGCGTTGCGGGGCCCGCCGTGACGGATACGCAGTATTTT. Its protein product is CSVAGPAVTDTQYF.